This T cell receptor (beta chain) originates from a study of T cells and Merkel cell carcinoma outcomes. Clones were read by immunoSEQ multiplex PCR, and TCRdb kept only the in-frame ones, dropping some. The sample includes 12,000 or so clones, about 95% seen only once; the top ten take more than 0.85%. Points on this clone: Its antigen is not known.

General study results and limits: Reportedly, T-cell repertoire with density predicts Merkel cell carcinoma outcomes.

The receptor's source is a human donor with Merkel cell carcinoma. The sequenced material came from tumor tissue from Merkel cell carcinoma.

The CDR3 region has the DNA TGTGCCAGCAGCTACAGGCCCGGGGATACGCAGTATTTT. Residues: CASSYRPGDTQYF. The chain links TRBV7-6 to TRBJ2-3, with D possibly matching TRBD1 (5 bases). Germline V gives CDR1 SGHVS, CDR2 FNYEAQ. The CDR3 runs 13 residues. Trimming cost V 4 bases and J 6 bases, with 11 bases left between them.